This T cell receptor beta chain is from a study of early T cells in non-severe SARS-CoV-2 infection. Study-wide background: Sequencing used unsorted whole-blood bulk RNA, so chains lack pairing. General study findings and limits: Reliance on VDJdb matching favored anti-spike CD8 responses; private and CD4 specificities were missed.

Notes on this clonotype: The antigen is not known.

V dropped 0 bases and J dropped 2 bases, with 8 bases sitting between them. CDR3 length: 15 residues. Germline values: CDR1 SGHTA, CDR2 FQGNSA. Individual cDNA molecules received unique molecular identifiers. TCRdb passed the 5' RACE reads through MiXCR, listing each CDR3 protein once. The profile shows some 57,000 distinct CDR3 sequences, roughly 8% of them singletons. The sequenced sample was whole blood. The clonotype originates from an adult who was a healthcare worker with PCR-confirmed SARS-CoV-2 infection or an uninfected control (not recorded which). V and J are TRBV7-2 and TRBJ2-1; no clear D gene. CDR3 region: CASSLAGPTYNEQFF. In nucleotides, the CDR3 is TGTGCCAGCAGCTTAGCAGGGCCTACCTACAATGAGCAGTTCTTC.